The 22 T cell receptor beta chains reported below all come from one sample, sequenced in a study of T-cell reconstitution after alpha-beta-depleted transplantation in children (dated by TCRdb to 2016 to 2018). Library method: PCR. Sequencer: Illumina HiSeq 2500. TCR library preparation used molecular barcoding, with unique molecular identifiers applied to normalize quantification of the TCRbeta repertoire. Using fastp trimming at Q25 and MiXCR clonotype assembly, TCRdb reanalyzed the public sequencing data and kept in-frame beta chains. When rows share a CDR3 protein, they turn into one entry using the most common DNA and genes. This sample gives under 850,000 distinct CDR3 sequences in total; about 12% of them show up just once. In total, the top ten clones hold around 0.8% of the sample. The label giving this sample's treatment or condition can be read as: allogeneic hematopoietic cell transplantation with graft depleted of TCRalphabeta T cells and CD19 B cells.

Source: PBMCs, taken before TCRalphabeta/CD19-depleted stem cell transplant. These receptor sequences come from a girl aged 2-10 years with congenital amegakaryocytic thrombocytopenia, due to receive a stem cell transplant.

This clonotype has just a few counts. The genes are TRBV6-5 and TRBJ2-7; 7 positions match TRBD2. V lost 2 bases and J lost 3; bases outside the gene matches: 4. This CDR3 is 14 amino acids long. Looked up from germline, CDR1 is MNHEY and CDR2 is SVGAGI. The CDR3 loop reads CASSYGSSGYEQYF. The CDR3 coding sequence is TGTGCCAGCAGTTACGGGTCTAGCGGCTACGAGCAGTACTTC.

The CDR3 DNA reads as TGTGCCAGCAGTGAAACATCGACGGCCCCATATTTT. It specifies CASSETSTAPYF. The chain has TRBV12-3 or TRBV12-4 and TRBJ1-3; no definite D call. This CDR3 spans 12 amino acids. V lost 5 bases and J 15 bases, leaving 17 bases between the germline ends.

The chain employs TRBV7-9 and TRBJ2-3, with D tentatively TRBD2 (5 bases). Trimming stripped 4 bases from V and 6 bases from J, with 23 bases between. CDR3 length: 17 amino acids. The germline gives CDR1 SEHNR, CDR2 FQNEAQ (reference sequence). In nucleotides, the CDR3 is TGTGCCAGCAGCTCCGGTGATGAGCGGACGCCCTCGGATACGCAGTATTTT. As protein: CASSSGDERTPSDTQYF.

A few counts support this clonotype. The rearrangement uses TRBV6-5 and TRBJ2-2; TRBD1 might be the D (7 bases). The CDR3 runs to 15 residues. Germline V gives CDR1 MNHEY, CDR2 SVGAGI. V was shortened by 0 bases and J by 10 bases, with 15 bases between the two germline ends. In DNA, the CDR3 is TGTGCCAGCAGTTACTCGTTCAGGGGGGCGTCGGAGCTGTTTTTT. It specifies CASSYSFRGASELFF.

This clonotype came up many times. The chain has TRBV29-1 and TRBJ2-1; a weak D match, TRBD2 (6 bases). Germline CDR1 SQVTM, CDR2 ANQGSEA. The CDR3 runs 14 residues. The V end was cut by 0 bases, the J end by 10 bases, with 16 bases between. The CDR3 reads CSVEDLPGDGEQFF. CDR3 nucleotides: TGCAGCGTTGAAGATCTTCCGGGAGATGGAGAGCAGTTCTTC.

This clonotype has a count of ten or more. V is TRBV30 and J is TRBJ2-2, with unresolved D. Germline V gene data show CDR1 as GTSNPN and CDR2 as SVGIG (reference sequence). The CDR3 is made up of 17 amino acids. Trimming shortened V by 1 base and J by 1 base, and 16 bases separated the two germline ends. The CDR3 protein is CAWSDLVPVLNTGELFF. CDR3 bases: TGTGCCTGGAGTGATTTAGTCCCGGTCCTGAACACCGGGGAGCTGTTTTTT. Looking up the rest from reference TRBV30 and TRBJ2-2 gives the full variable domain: SQTIHQWPATLVQPVGSPLSLECTVEGTSNPNLYWYRQAAGRGLQLLFYSVGIGQISSEVPQNLSASRPQDRQFILSSKKLLLSDSGFYLCAWSDLVPVLNTGELFFGEGSRLTVL.

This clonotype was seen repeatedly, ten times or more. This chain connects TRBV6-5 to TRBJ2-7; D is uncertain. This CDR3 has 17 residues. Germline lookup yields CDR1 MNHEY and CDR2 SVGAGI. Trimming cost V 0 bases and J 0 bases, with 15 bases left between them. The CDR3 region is CASSYSSPGPSSYEQYF. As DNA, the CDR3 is TGTGCCAGCAGTTACTCGTCTCCAGGCCCCAGCTCCTACGAGCAGTACTTC.

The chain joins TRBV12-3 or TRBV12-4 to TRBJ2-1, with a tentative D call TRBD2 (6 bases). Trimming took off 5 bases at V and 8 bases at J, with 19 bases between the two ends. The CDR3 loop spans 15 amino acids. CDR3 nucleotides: TGTGCCAGCAGTAATGGGACTCGACCTAGCGATGAGCAGTTCTTC. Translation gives CASSNGTRPSDEQFF.

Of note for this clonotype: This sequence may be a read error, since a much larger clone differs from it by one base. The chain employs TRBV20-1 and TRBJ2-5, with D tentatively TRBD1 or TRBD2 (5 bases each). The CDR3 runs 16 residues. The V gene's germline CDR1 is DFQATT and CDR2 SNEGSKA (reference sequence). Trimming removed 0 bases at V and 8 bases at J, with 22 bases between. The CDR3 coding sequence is TGCAGTGCTAGAGATGGAATCCGGGACGCAGGGAATACCCAGTACTTC. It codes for CSARDGIRDAGNTQYF.

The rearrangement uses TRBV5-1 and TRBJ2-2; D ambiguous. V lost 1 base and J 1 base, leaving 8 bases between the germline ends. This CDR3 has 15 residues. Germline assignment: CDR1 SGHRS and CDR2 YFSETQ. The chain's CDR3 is CASSLTDQNTGELFF. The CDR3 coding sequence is TGCGCCAGCAGCTTGACGGATCAGAACACCGGGGAGCTGTTTTTT.

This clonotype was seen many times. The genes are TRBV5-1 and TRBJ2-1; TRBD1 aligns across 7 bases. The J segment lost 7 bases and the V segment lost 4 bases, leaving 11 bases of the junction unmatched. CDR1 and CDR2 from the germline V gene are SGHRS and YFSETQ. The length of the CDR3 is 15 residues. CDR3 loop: CASSRWTGRGNEQFF. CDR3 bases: TGCGCCAGCAGCCGGTGGACAGGTAGGGGGAATGAGCAGTTCTTC.

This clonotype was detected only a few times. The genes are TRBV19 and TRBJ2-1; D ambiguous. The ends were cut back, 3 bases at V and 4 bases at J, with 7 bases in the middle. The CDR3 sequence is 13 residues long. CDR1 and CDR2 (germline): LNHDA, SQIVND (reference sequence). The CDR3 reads CASSILPYNEQFF. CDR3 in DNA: TGTGCCAGTAGTATTTTGCCTTACAATGAGCAGTTCTTC.

CDR3 in DNA: TGTGCCAGCAGTTTGCGGCAGGGGTTGAAGCCCCAGCATTTT. As protein: CASSLRQGLKPQHF. The rearrangement uses TRBV28 and TRBJ1-5, with D possibly matching TRBD1 (6 bases). The CDR3 length is 14 residues. From germline, CDR1 is MDHEN and CDR2 SYDVKM. Trimming stripped 3 bases from V and 8 bases from J, with 14 bases between.

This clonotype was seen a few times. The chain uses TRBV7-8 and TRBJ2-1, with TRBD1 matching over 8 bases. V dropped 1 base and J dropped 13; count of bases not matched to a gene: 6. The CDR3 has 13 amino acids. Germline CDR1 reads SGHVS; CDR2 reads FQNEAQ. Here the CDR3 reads CASSLGRDRGQFF. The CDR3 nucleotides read TGTGCCAGCAGCTTAGGCCGTGACAGGGGTCAGTTCTTC.

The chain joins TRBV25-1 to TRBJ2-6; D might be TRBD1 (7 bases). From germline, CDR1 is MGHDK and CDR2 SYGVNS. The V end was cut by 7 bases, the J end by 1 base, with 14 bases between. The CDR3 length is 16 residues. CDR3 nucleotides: TGTGCCAGCACCCACCCAGGGGGGTCTGGGGCCAACGTCCTGACTTTC. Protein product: CASTHPGGSGANVLTF.

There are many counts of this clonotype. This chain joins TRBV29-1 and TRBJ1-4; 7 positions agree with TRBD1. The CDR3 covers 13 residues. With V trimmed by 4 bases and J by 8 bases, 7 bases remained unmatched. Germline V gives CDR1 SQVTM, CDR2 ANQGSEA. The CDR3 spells CSVADRDNEKLFF. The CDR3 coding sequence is TGCAGCGTTGCTGACAGGGATAACGAAAAACTGTTTTTT.

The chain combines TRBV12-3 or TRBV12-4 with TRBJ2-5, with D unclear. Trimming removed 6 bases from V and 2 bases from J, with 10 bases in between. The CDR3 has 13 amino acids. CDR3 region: CASRWSLQETQYF. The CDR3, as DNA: TGTGCCAGCAGGTGGTCTCTACAAGAGACCCAGTACTTC.

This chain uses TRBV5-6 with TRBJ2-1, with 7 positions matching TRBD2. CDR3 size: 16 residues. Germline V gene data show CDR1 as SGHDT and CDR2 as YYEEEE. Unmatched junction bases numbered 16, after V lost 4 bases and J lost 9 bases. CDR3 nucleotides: TGTGCCAGCAGCCACCATACTAGCGCTCGTCCCGGTGAGCAGTTCTTC. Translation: CASSHHTSARPGEQFF. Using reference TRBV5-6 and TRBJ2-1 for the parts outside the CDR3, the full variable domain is DAGVTQSPTHLIKTRGQQVTLRCSPKSGHDTVSWYQQALGQGPQFIFQYYEEEERQRGNFPDRFSGHQFPNYSSELNVNALLLGDSALYLCASSHHTSARPGEQFFGPGTRLTVL.

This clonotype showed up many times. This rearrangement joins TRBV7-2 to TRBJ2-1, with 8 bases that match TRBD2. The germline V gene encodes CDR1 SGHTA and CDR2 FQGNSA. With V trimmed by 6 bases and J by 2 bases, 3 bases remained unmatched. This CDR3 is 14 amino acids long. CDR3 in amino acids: CASRRAGAYNEQFF. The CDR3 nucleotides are TGTGCCAGCAGGAGAGCGGGAGCCTACAATGAGCAGTTCTTC.

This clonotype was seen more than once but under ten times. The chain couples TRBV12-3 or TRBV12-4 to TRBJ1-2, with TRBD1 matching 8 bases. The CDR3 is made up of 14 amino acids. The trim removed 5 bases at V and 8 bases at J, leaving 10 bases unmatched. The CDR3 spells CASSPDRVVGGYTF. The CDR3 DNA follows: TGTGCCAGCAGTCCGGACAGGGTAGTAGGCGGCTACACCTTC.

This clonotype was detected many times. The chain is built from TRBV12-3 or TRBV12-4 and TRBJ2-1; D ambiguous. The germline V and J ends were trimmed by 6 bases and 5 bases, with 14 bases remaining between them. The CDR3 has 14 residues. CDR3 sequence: CASSHGVGHNEQFF. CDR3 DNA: TGTGCCAGCAGCCACGGAGTAGGTCACAATGAGCAGTTCTTC.

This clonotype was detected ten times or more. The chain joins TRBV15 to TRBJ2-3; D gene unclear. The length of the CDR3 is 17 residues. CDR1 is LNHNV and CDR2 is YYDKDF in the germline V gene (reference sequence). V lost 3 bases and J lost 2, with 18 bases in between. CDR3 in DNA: TGTGCCACCAGCAGGCTGACGTTTTCGGCTAACACAGATACGCAGTATTTT. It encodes CATSRLTFSANTDTQYF.